The TCR beta chain under discussion was sequenced for a study of T cell responses to AZD1222 COVID-19 vaccine. Whole-study findings and limits: Seropositive AZD1222 recipients at baseline numbered only six or seven. Repertoire samples came only from after the peak T cell response.

Repertoires were generated with immunoSEQ multiplex PCR, while TCRdb's copy carries only in-frame clones and drops some. This table holds around 58,000 clones, around 84% found once. Germline V gene data show CDR1 as SGHNT and CDR2 as YYREEE (reference sequence). V was pared by 0 bases and J by 3 bases, with 7 bases between. The CDR3 extends over 13 amino acids. A remark on this clone: The antigen remains undetermined.

The sample in question was peripheral blood, obtained on day 0 of AZD1222 vaccination. The rearrangement joins TRBV5-4 to TRBJ2-7, with D hard to call. The receptor's source is an adult in good health. CDR3 sequence (DNA): TGTGCCAGCAGCTTGGGACTGCACTACGAGCAGTACTTC. Its translation: CASSLGLHYEQYF. Variable domain in full (rest from reference TRBV5-4 and TRBJ2-7): ETGVTQSPTHLIKTRGQQVTLRCSSQSGHNTVSWYQQALGQGPQFIFQYYREEENGRGNFPPRFSGLQFPNYSSELNVNALELDDSALYLCASSLGLHYEQYFGPGTRLTVT.